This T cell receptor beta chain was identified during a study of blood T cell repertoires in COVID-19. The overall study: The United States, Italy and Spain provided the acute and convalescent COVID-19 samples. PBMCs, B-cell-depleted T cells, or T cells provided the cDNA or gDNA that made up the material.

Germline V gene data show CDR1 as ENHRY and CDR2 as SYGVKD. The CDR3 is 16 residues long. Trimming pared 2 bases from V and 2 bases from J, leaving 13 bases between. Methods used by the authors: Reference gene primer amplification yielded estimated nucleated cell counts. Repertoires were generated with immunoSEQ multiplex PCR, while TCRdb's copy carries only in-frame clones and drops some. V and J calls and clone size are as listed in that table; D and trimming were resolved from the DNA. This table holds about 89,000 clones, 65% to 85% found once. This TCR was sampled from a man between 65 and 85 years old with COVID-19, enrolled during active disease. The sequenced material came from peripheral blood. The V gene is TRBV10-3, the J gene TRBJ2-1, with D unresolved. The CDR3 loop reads CAISERGYPPYNEQFF. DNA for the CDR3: TGTGCCATCAGTGAGCGCGGCTACCCGCCCTACAATGAGCAGTTCTTC.